The next 22 T cell receptor beta chains were all read from a single sample in a study of shared clonotypes between healthy human individuals. The method was immunoSEQ multiplex PCR; TCRdb's version includes in-frame clones alone and lacks a portion of them. The table lists millions of clones, 85% to 95% of them singletons. The sample consisted of naive CD4+ T cells sorted from blood. Specified subset: CD45RA+ positively selected. The receptors stem from a man between 18 and 35 years old in good health.

As concerns this clone: This same CDR3 is encoded by further DNA sequences in the sample. V and J are TRBV6-5 and TRBJ1-1, with D unclear. The germline gives CDR1 MNHEY, CDR2 SVGAGI. Trimming pared 8 bases from V and 3 bases from J, leaving 7 bases between. The CDR3 totals 11 residues. CDR3 sequence: CASARDTEAFF. In DNA form, the CDR3 reads TGTGCCAGCGCGCGAGACACTGAAGCTTTCTTT.

The chain recombines TRBV7-9 with TRBJ2-1; TRBD2 agrees at 8 bases. Germline values: CDR1 SEHNR, CDR2 FQNEAQ (reference sequence). CDR3 length: 15 amino acids. J was trimmed by 0 bases and V by 7 bases; bases with no gene match: 5. The CDR3, as DNA: TGTGCCAGCATCGTAGCGGGGAGCTCCTACAATGAGCAGTTCTTC. This gives the protein CASIVAGSSYNEQFF.

The chain employs TRBV5-4 and TRBJ1-2; no clear D gene. V was cut by 0 bases and J by 1 base, with 7 bases left in between. Germline V gene data show CDR1 as SGHNT and CDR2 as YYREEE (reference sequence). This CDR3 comprises 14 residues. CDR3 DNA: TGTGCCAGCAGCTTGGTCCACGGTAACTATGGCTACACCTTC. Translating it yields CASSLVHGNYGYTF.

The chain is built from TRBV5-1 and TRBJ1-6; D is uncertain. V was cut by 0 bases and J by 7 bases, with 11 bases left in between. The CDR3 runs 15 residues. CDR1 and CDR2 from the germline V gene are SGHRS and YFSETQ. The CDR3 coding sequence is TGCGCCAGCAGCTTGGAGACGGTCGGCAATTCACCCCTCCACTTT. Its translation: CASSLETVGNSPLHF.

The chain carries TRBV7-2 and TRBJ1-1; D remains ambiguous. The CDR3 has 13 amino acids. Trimming took 2 bases from V and 4 from J, leaving 8 bases between them. Germline V lookup: CDR1 SGHTA, CDR2 FQGNSA. CDR3 DNA sequence: TGTGCCAGCAGCTTAAGCCCGGGCACTGAAGCTTTCTTT. It is translated as CASSLSPGTEAFF.

V usage is TRBV6-6 and J usage is TRBJ2-7; 9 bases map to TRBD1. The junction had 7 bases not matched to a gene; V was cut back by 4 bases and J by 0 bases. CDR3 length equals 16 residues. The germline V gene encodes CDR1 MNHNY and CDR2 SVGAGI (reference sequence). The DNA for the CDR3 is TGTGCCAGCAGTTCGGGACAGGGAATTTTCTCCTACGAGCAGTACTTC. This encodes CASSSGQGIFSYEQYF.

The gene calls are TRBV6-5 and TRBJ2-7; weak D call: TRBD2 (6 bases). This CDR3 region has 11 residues. Germline V CDR1 and CDR2: MNHEY, SVGAGI. Trimming cost V 6 bases and J 9 bases, with 12 bases left between them. The CDR3 reads CASSSGGAQYF. CDR3 in DNA: TGTGCCAGCAGCTCCGGCGGGGCGCAGTACTTC.

The DNA of the CDR3 is TGTGCCAGCAGCCTCCTACAGGGCCAAGGAGCTTTCTTT. Protein sequence: CASSLLQGQGAFF. J is TRBJ1-1 and V is TRBV7-3; D perhaps matches TRBD1 (6 bases). This CDR3 is built from 13 residues. The germline V gene has CDR1 SGHTA and CDR2 FQGTGA. V dropped 5 bases and J dropped 10 bases, with 17 bases sitting between them.

Only a few counts were recorded for this clone. The chain is built from TRBV5-1 and TRBJ1-5; D unclear. V was shortened by 0 bases and J by 3 bases, with 10 bases between the two germline ends. Germline V gives CDR1 SGHRS, CDR2 YFSETQ. CDR3 length: 15 amino acids. In DNA form, the CDR3 reads TGCGCCAGCAGCTTGGGTCCAGGACCCAATCAGCCCCAGCATTTT. Translated, it gives CASSLGPGPNQPQHF.

This chain uses TRBV9 with TRBJ2-7, with a tentative D call TRBD1 (7 bases). The CDR3 consists of 15 residues. Germline-derived CDR1 and CDR2 are SGDLS and YYNGEE. V lost 0 bases and J lost 2, with 12 bases in between. Here the CDR3 reads CASSVAGDSAYEQYF. The CDR3 DNA follows: TGTGCCAGCAGCGTAGCGGGGGACAGTGCCTACGAGCAGTACTTC.

The chain employs TRBV5-3 and TRBJ1-5; 7 bases align to TRBD1. TRBV5-3 is noted as an ORF with a role that remains uncertain. J gave up 9 bases and V 4 bases, and 16 bases lay outside the gene matches. The CDR3 spans 16 residues. This chain's CDR3 is CARSLGQASGVWPQHF. DNA of the CDR3: TGTGCCAGAAGCCTCGGACAGGCCTCAGGTGTATGGCCCCAGCATTTT.

This chain uses TRBV4-3 with TRBJ2-1, with 8 bases identical to TRBD2. The CDR3 has 15 residues. V was pared by 5 bases and J by 9 bases, with 12 bases of the junction left unmatched. The V gene's germline CDR1 is LGHNA and CDR2 YSLEER. CDR3 DNA: TGCGCCAGCAGCAAGACCGGGACTAGGGGTTCTGAGCAGTTCTTC. It encodes CASSKTGTRGSEQFF.

As concerns this clone: The sample holds other DNA sequences that translate to the same CDR3. V and J are TRBV5-1 and TRBJ2-5; maybe TRBD1 (5 bases). Germline values: CDR1 SGHRS, CDR2 YFSETQ. Deletions cut 2 bases from V and 4 bases from J, with 9 bases between. The CDR3 extends over 13 amino acids. CDR3 protein: CASSFQGTETQYF. The CDR3 DNA is TGCGCCAGCAGCTTTCAGGGAACAGAGACCCAGTACTTC.

V is TRBV6-1 and J is TRBJ1-1; no clear D. The length of the CDR3 is 13 residues. Germline assignment: CDR1 MNHNS and CDR2 SASEGT. V was trimmed by 1 base and J by 9 bases, leaving 12 bases between them. The CDR3 loop reads CASSEVVGSQAFF. CDR3 DNA sequence: TGTGCCAGCAGTGAAGTTGTGGGAAGTCAAGCTTTCTTT.

This rearrangement joins TRBV4-3 to TRBJ2-3; the match to TRBD2 covers 10 bases. With 4 bases clipped from V and 3 bases from J, the junction kept 22 bases outside the gene matches. Germline CDR1 LGHNA, CDR2 YSLEER. The length of the CDR3 is 21 residues. The CDR3 is CASSRVLVTSGSRGGTDTQYF. CDR3 DNA: TGCGCCAGCAGCCGAGTTTTGGTGACTAGCGGGTCAAGGGGAGGGACAGATACGCAGTATTTT.

As concerns this clone: Additional DNA sequences in this sample encode the identical CDR3. The chain links TRBV25-1 to TRBJ2-3, with D maybe TRBD2 (5 bases). Deletions cut 1 base from V and 0 bases from J, with 8 bases between. The CDR3 length is 15 residues. Germline values: CDR1 MGHDK, CDR2 SYGVNS. Here the CDR3 reads CASSESRTSTDTQYF. CDR3 sequence (DNA): TGTGCCAGCAGTGAATCCAGGACTAGCACAGATACGCAGTATTTT.

This chain joins TRBV18 and TRBJ1-4; no reliable D call. Deletions cut 1 base from V and 8 bases from J, with 8 bases between. The CDR3 extends over 13 amino acids. CDR1 KGHSH and CDR2 LQKENI come from the germline V gene. The CDR3, as DNA: TGTGCCAGCTCACCACGTCTGTTCGAAAAACTGTTTTTT. Translating it yields CASSPRLFEKLFF. Filled out from reference TRBV18 and TRBJ1-4, the complete variable domain reads NAGVMQNPRHLVRRRGQEARLRCSPMKGHSHVYWYRQLPEEGLKFMVYLQKENIIDESGMPKERFSAEFPKEGPSILRIQQVVRGDSAAYFCASSPRLFEKLFFGSGTQLSVL.

This clone was seen ten or more times. This same CDR3 is encoded by further DNA sequences in the sample. This sequence joins TRBV2 and TRBJ2-7; D not certain. CDR3 length: 16 residues. Trimming removed 5 bases at V and 0 bases at J, with 17 bases between. Germline V CDR1 and CDR2: SNHLY, FYNNEI. This CDR3 reads CASSFSQLPSSYEQYF. For the CDR3, the DNA is TGTGCCAGCAGTTTTTCGCAGTTACCGAGCTCCTACGAGCAGTACTTC. The whole variable domain, remainder taken from reference TRBV2 and TRBJ2-7, is EPEVTQTPSHQVTQMGQEVILRCVPISNHLYFYWYRQILGQKVEFLVSFYNNEISEKSEIFDDQFSVERPDGSNFTLKIRSTKLEDSAMYFCASSFSQLPSSYEQYFGPGTRLTVT.

This clone was recorded once. This rearrangement joins TRBV6-5 to TRBJ2-7, with D perhaps matching TRBD1 or TRBD2 (6 bases each). V was trimmed by 7 bases and J by 3 bases, leaving 16 bases between them. The CDR3 covers 14 residues. Germline V gene data show CDR1 as MNHEY and CDR2 as SVGAGI. CDR3 protein: CASKWGASDYEQYF. CDR3 bases: TGTGCCAGCAAATGGGGGGCATCTGACTACGAGCAGTACTTC.

V gene TRBV11-2 combines with J gene TRBJ2-1; tentative D call: TRBD2 (6 bases). V lost 0 bases, J lost 8 bases, and 26 bases lay in between. CDR3 length equals 19 residues. CDR1 and CDR2 (germline): SGHAT, FQNNGV. The CDR3 loop reads CASSLEYALRGLRIHEQFF. CDR3 in DNA: TGTGCCAGCAGCTTAGAATATGCGCTCCGGGGACTGCGTATACATGAGCAGTTCTTC.

The chain employs TRBV11-2 and TRBJ2-7; 9 bases are a match to TRBD2. The trim removed 0 bases at V and 0 bases at J, leaving 9 bases unmatched. Germline lookup yields CDR1 SGHAT and CDR2 FQNNGV. The CDR3 sequence is 18 residues long. The CDR3 spells CASSLDLGLAGHSYEQYF. The CDR3 bases are TGTGCCAGCAGCTTAGATCTCGGGCTAGCGGGACACTCCTACGAGCAGTACTTC.

This chain uses TRBV9 with TRBJ1-5; D is unclear. Trimming left V 7 bases short and J 8 bases short, with 4 bases between. The CDR3 is 9 residues long. From germline, CDR1 is SGDLS and CDR2 YYNGEE. CDR3 region: CASEKPQHF. DNA of the CDR3: TGTGCCAGCGAAAAGCCCCAGCATTTT.